This T cell receptor beta chain came from a study of technical replicates of blood from a few donors. Profiled with immunoSEQ multiplex PCR; TCRdb holds only in-frame clones, not every one. The sample consists of tens of thousands of clones, roughly 94% of them appearing once. Germline CDR1 reads MDHEN; CDR2 reads SYDVKM. The V end was cut by 1 base, the J end by 6 bases, with 7 bases between. This CDR3 is built from 13 residues. The sequenced material came from T cells isolated from PBMCs. The rearrangement joins TRBV28 to TRBJ2-1; D not resolved. The sequence was collected from a human donor in good health. The CDR3: CASSLSRANEQFF. For the CDR3, the DNA is TGTGCCAGCAGTTTATCTAGAGCCAATGAGCAGTTCTTC.